The 17 T cell receptor beta chains below come from one sample, sequenced in a study of T cell repertoires in cytomegalovirus infection. TCRdb analysed the reads with MiXCR anew, one entry per CDR3 protein. The table has about 250,000 distinct CDR3 sequences, around 6.4% seen once. Sequenced: PBMCs. Receptors were obtained from a human donor in good health (CMV status not recorded). Some clones in this sample may be carry-over from other donors' samples.

This clonotype was found many times. The chain joins TRBV7-2 to TRBJ2-3; D possibly corresponds to TRBD1 (6 bases). Trimming removed 2 bases from V and 9 bases from J, with 18 bases in between. Germline CDR1 SGHTA, CDR2 FQGNSA. The CDR3 totals 15 residues. The CDR3 sequence is CASSLLPGARETQYF. CDR3 sequence (DNA): TGTGCCAGCAGCTTACTTCCAGGGGCGCGAGAAACGCAGTATTTT.

The table lists this clonotype with many counts. The chain recombines TRBV19 with TRBJ1-1; no clear D gene. V was pared by 11 bases and J by 0 bases, with 10 bases between. The CDR3 loop spans 12 amino acids. Germline CDR1 reads LNHDA; CDR2 reads SQIVND (reference sequence). The CDR3 bases are TGTGCCGCTCTCGGGGTGAACACTGAAGCTTTCTTT. It is translated as CAALGVNTEAFF.

This clonotype was counted at least ten times. V usage is TRBV6-5 and J usage is TRBJ1-1; D is undetermined. This CDR3 is built from 14 residues. CDR1 and CDR2 (germline): MNHEY, SVGAGI. Trimming removed 1 base from V and 3 bases from J, with 9 bases in between. The CDR3 DNA reads as TGTGCCAGCAGTTACTTAGGCCCTGACACTGAAGCTTTCTTT. It specifies CASSYLGPDTEAFF.

In its sample, this clonotype was seen many times. The V gene is TRBV23-1, the J gene TRBJ1-6, with a tentative D call TRBD1 (6 bases). TRBV23-1 is assigned to the ORF class and has an uncertain function. The CDR3 is 14 amino acids. The germline V and J ends were trimmed by 2 bases and 11 bases, with 13 bases remaining between them. CDR3 residues: CASSQRTASTPLHF. As DNA, the CDR3 is TGCGCCAGCAGTCAAAGGACAGCTTCCACACCCCTCCACTTT.

The chain links TRBV20-1 to TRBJ1-2; D unclear. V lost 3 bases, J lost 4 bases, and 15 bases lay in between. Germline CDR1 DFQATT, CDR2 SNEGSKA (reference sequence). CDR3 size: 14 residues. The CDR3 DNA follows: TGCAGTGCTAGTTCCCTGGTGGCCCCCTATGGCTACACCTTC. The encoded protein is CSASSLVAPYGYTF.

This clonotype was counted at least ten times. The chain links TRBV28 to TRBJ1-2; 7 bases match TRBD1. Trimming at V came to 5 bases and at J to 4 bases, leaving 7 bases not matched to a gene. This CDR3 has 14 amino acids. Germline assignment: CDR1 MDHEN and CDR2 SYDVKM. CDR3 DNA: TGTGCCAGCAGTCTCGACAGGGCTGGCTATGGCTACACCTTC. The encoded protein is CASSLDRAGYGYTF.

This clonotype has ten or more counts. The chain couples TRBV7-9 to TRBJ2-7, with TRBD1 identical over 9 bases. The V and J ends lost 5 bases and 5 bases, in that order; junction bases with no gene match: 13. The CDR3 is 16 amino acids. CDR1 is SEHNR, CDR2 FQNEAQ, per germline (reference sequence). CDR3 protein: CASSPGTGTTFNEQYF. CDR3 coding DNA: TGTGCCAGCAGCCCAGGGACAGGGACAACTTTTAACGAGCAGTACTTC.

This clonotype was observed many times. This rearrangement joins TRBV20-1 to TRBJ1-1; TRBD1 might be the D (6 bases). Trimming cost V 5 bases and J 6 bases, with 19 bases left between them. The CDR3 loop spans 14 amino acids. Germline loops: CDR1 DFQATT, CDR2 SNEGSKA (reference sequence). CDR3 coding DNA: TGCAGTGCTCCGAAGGGGGGGAGTGAGTCTGAAGCTTTCTTT. Protein product: CSAPKGGSESEAFF.

This clonotype was counted at least ten times. This sequence joins TRBV30 and TRBJ1-1, with a possible D match to TRBD1 (6 bases). The CDR3 totals 16 residues. Trimming stripped 0 bases from V and 1 base from J, with 15 bases between. Germline V gene data show CDR1 as GTSNPN and CDR2 as SVGIG (reference sequence). Written as DNA, the CDR3 is TGTGCCTGGAGTGTACGCGCAGGGGCCCCGAACACTGAAGCTTTCTTT. Encoded protein: CAWSVRAGAPNTEAFF.

This clonotype has at least ten counts. This chain joins TRBV3-1 and TRBJ1-1; perhaps TRBD1 as D (6 bases). Deletions cut 5 bases from V and 0 bases from J, with 13 bases between. CDR1 LGHDT and CDR2 YNNKEL come from the germline V gene (reference sequence). This CDR3 is built from 15 residues. CDR3: CASSVRGALNTEAFF. CDR3 coding DNA: TGTGCCAGCAGCGTGCGGGGGGCCCTGAACACTGAAGCTTTCTTT.

In its sample, this clonotype was seen many times. The chain recombines TRBV28 with TRBJ1-1, with 9 bases that match TRBD1. The CDR3 sequence is 15 residues long. Unmatched junction bases numbered 8, after V lost 5 bases and J lost 4 bases. The germline V gene has CDR1 MDHEN and CDR2 SYDVKM. The CDR3 here is CASSAGTGKSTEAFF. CDR3 nucleotides: TGTGCCAGCAGTGCCGGGACAGGGAAATCCACTGAAGCTTTCTTT.

This clonotype was observed many times. J is TRBJ2-3 and V is TRBV6-2 or TRBV6-3, with D uncertain. This CDR3 has 16 residues. The germline V gene encodes CDR1 MNHEY and CDR2 SVGEGT. V shed 5 bases and J shed 2 bases, with 17 bases lying between them. As DNA, the CDR3 is TGTGCCAGCAGTAGCCCCCAAAAGGCCTCCACAGATACGCAGTATTTT. It encodes CASSSPQKASTDTQYF.

At least ten counts were recorded for this clonotype. This sequence joins TRBV2 and TRBJ1-6, with D possibly matching TRBD1 (5 bases). Looked up from germline, CDR1 is SNHLY and CDR2 is FYNNEI. V was shortened by 11 bases and J by 6 bases, with 20 bases between the two germline ends. The length of the CDR3 is 15 residues. The CDR3 DNA follows: TGTGCCGGCGCGGGTAGGGGAGGGTCTAATTCACCCCTCCACTTT. It codes for CAGAGRGGSNSPLHF. The whole variable domain, remainder taken from reference TRBV2 and TRBJ1-6, is EPEVTQTPSHQVTQMGQEVILRCVPISNHLYFYWYRQILGQKVEFLVSFYNNEISEKSEIFDDQFSVERPDGSNFTLKIRSTKLEDSAMYFCAGAGRGGSNSPLHFGNGTRLTVT.

Many counts were recorded for this clonotype. V usage is TRBV7-8 and J usage is TRBJ1-2, with no clear D. The germline V and J ends were trimmed by 2 bases and 8 bases, with 15 bases remaining between them. The CDR3 contains 14 residues. CDR1 is SGHVS, CDR2 FQNEAQ, per germline. CDR3 protein: CASSLTQMSEGYTF. CDR3 DNA sequence: TGTGCCAGCAGCTTAACTCAGATGTCGGAAGGCTACACCTTC.

This clonotype has more than one count but fewer than ten. The genes are TRBV18 and TRBJ2-7; 9 bases are a match to TRBD1. After removal of 0 bases from V and 7 bases from J, the junction contained 7 bases not matched to a gene. This CDR3 is built from 15 residues. Germline CDR1 is KGHSH and CDR2 is LQKENI. The CDR3 region has the DNA TGTGCCAGCTCACCACCCGGGACAGGGTCCAGTGAGCAGTACTTC. Translation gives CASSPPGTGSSEQYF.

At least ten counts were recorded for this clonotype. This chain uses TRBV7-8 with TRBJ1-2; no reliable D call. V lost 5 bases and J 0 bases, leaving 10 bases between the germline ends. Germline lookup yields CDR1 SGHVS and CDR2 FQNEAQ. This CDR3 has 14 residues. CDR3: CASSTDGTNYGYTF. CDR3 DNA sequence: TGTGCCAGCAGCACGGACGGAACTAACTATGGCTACACCTTC.

This clonotype showed up many times. The gene calls are TRBV28 and TRBJ1-1, with D perhaps TRBD1 (5 bases). With 5 bases removed from V and 4 bases from J, the gap between germline ends came to 14 bases. The CDR3 totals 14 residues. Germline assignment: CDR1 MDHEN and CDR2 SYDVKM. The CDR3: CASSRRDSGTEAFF. The CDR3 DNA sequence: TGTGCCAGCAGTCGGCGTGACAGTGGCACTGAAGCTTTCTTT.